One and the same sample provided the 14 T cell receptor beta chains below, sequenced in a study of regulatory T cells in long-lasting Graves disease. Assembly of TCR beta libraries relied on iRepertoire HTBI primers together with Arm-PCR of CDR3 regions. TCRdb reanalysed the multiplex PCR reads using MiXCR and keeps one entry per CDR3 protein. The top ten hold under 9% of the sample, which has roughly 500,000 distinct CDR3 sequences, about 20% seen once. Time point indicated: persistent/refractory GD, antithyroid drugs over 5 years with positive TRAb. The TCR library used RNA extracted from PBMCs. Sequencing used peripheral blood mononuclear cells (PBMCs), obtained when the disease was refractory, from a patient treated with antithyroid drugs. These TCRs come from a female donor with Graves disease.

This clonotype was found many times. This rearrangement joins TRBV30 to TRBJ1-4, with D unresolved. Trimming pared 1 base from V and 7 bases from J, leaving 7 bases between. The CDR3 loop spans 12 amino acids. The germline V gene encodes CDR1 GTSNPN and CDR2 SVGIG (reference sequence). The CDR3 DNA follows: TGTGCCTGGAGTGAGTCCGGTGAAAAACTGTTTTTT. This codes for CAWSESGEKLFF.

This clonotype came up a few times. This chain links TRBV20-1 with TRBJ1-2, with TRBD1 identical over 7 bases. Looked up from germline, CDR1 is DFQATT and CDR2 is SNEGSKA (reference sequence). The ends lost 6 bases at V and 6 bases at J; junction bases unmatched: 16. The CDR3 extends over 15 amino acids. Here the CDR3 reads CSAPIDRAGPHGYTF. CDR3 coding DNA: TGCAGTGCACCTATAGACAGGGCCGGGCCCCATGGCTACACCTTC.

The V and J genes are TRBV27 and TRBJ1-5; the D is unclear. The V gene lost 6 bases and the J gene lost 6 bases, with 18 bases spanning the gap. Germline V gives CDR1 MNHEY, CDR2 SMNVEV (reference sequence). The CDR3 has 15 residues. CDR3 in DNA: TGTGCCAGCAGACTTACATTTCGTTTGGGTCAGCCCCAGCATTTT. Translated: CASRLTFRLGQPQHF.

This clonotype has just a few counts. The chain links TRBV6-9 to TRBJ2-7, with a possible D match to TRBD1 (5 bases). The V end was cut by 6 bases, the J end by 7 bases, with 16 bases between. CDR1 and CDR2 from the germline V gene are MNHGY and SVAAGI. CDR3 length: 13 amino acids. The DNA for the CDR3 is TGTGCCAGCAGATCGGACAATCAGTGGGAGCAGTACTTC. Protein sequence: CASRSDNQWEQYF.

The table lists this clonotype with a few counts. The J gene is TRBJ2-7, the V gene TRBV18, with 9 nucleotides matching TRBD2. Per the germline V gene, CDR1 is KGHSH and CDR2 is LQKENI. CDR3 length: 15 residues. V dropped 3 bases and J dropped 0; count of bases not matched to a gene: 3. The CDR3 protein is CASSPLSGSSYEQYF. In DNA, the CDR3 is TGTGCCAGCTCACCGCTTAGCGGGAGCTCCTACGAGCAGTACTTC.

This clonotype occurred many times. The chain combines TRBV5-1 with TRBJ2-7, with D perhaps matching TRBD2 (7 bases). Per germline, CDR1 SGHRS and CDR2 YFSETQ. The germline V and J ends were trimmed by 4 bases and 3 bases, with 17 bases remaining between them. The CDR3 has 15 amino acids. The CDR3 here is CASSLGMGGGYEQYF. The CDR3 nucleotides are TGCGCCAGCAGCCTGGGAATGGGAGGGGGCTACGAGCAGTACTTC.

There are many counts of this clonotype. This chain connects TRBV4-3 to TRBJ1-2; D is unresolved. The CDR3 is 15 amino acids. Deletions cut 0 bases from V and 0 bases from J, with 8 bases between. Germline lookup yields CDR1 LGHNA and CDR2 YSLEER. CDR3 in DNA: TGCGCCAGCAGCCAAGATTGGGGAGCTAACTATGGCTACACCTTC. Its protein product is CASSQDWGANYGYTF.

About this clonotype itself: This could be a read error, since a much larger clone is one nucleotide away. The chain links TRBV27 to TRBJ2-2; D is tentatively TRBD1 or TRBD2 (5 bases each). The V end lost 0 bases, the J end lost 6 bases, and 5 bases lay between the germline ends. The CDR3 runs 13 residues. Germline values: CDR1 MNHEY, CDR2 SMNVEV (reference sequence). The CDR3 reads CASSLSGAGELFF. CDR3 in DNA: TGTGCCAGCAGTTTATCGGGGGCCGGGGAGCTGTTTTTT.

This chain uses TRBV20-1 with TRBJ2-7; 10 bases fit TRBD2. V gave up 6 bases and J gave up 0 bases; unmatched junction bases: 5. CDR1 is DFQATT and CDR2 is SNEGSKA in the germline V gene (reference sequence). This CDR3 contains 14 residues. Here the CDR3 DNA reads TGCAGTGCAAGACTAGCGGGTTACTCCTACGAGCAGTACTTC. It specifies CSARLAGYSYEQYF.

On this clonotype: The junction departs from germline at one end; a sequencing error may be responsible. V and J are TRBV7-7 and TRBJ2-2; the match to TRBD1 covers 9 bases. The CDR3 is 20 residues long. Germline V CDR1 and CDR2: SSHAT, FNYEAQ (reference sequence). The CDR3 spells CASSVLQGQGKFANTGELFF. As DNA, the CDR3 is TGTGCTAGCAGCGTTCTGCAGGGACAGGGAAAGTTCGCGAACACCGGGGAGCTGTTTTTT. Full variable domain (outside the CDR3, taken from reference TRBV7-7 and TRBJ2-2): GAGVSQSPRYKVTKRGQDVTLRCDPISSHATLYWYQQALGQGPEFLTYFNYEAQPDKSGLPSDRFSAERPEGSISTLTIQRTEQRDSAMYRCASSVLQGQGKFANTGELFFGEGSRLTVL.

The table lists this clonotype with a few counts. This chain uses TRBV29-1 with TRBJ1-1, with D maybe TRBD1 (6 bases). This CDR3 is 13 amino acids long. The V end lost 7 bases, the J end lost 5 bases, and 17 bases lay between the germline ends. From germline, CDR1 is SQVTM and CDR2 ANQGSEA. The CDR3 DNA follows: TGCAGCGCCATACAGGGAGGGTGGACTGAAGCTTTCTTT. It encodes CSAIQGGWTEAFF.

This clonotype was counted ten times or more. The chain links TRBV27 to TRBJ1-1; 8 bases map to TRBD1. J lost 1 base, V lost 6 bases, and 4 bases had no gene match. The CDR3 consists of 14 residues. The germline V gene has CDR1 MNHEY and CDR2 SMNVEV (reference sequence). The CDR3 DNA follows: TGTGCCAGCAGGCAGGGGGCGACGAACACTGAAGCTTTCTTT. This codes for CASRQGATNTEAFF.

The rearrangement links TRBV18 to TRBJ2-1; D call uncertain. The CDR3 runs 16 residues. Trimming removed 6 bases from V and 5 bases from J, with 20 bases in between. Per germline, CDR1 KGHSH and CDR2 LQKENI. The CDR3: CASSRRSSVYNNEQFF. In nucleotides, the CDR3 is TGTGCCAGCTCTCGCCGTAGTTCTGTGTACAACAATGAGCAGTTCTTC.

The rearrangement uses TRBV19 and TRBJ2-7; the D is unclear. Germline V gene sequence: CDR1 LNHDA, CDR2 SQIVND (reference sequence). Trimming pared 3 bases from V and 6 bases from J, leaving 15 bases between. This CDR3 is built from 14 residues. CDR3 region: CASSMVGGPLEQYF. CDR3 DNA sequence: TGTGCCAGTAGTATGGTTGGCGGCCCCCTCGAGCAGTACTTC.